This T cell receptor beta chain was observed in a study of T cells expressing NK-cell markers. Overall study context: From sorted CD3+CD56+NKG2C+, CD3+CD56+NKG2C- and CD3+CD56-NKG2C+ T cells came the TCR beta repertoires.

Germline CDR1 MNHNS, CDR2 SASEGT. The CDR3 totals 16 residues. Synthesis of TCR beta cDNA relied on 5'RACE template switching carrying UMIs. TCRdb reprocessed the 5' RACE reads; each CDR3 protein has one entry and no DNA is given. Reported are 350,000 to 400,000 distinct CDR3 sequences; the ten largest clones contain about 10%. General study points: As a fraction of CD8+ T cells, dominant NKG2C+ clonotypes reached about 1.0-7.5% in 5 to 7 donors.

About this clonotype itself: Antigen: not known.

The TCR sequence derives from a woman in her forties or fifties in good health. The sequenced material came from blood T cells: a sorted CD56 or NKG2C T cell subset, CD4+ or CD8+ T cells, or bulk PBMC T cells (not recorded which). The chain combines TRBV6-1 with TRBJ2-1; as DNA is missing, the TRBD1 call by TCRdb cannot be tested. The CDR3 here is CASSAEGVRPYNEQFF.